These 9 T cell receptor beta chains were all obtained from the same sample, sequenced in a study of read filtering for tumor transcriptome and immune sequencing. This library used approximately 370 ng RNA and molecular barcoded adaptors spanning alpha/delta and beta/gamma chains. TCRdb processed the reads anew with MiXCR; each CDR3 protein has one entry. The profile shows about 14,000 distinct CDR3 sequences, roughly 21% of them singletons. Sample: a population of CD138-negative cells sorted from bone marrow. The receptors were sampled from a donor at least 40 years old with multiple myeloma.

To note about this clonotype: A much bigger clone sits one base away, suggesting this may be a read error. This sequence joins TRBV20-1 and TRBJ2-5; D unresolved. CDR1 and CDR2 (germline): DFQATT, SNEGSKA (reference sequence). The CDR3 length is 11 residues. The CDR3 loop is CSARNQESQYF. CDR3 DNA sequence: TGCAGTGCTAGAAACCAAGAGTCCCAGTACTTC.

The chain joins TRBV25-1 to TRBJ1-2; D may be TRBD1 (5 bases). V was trimmed by 0 bases and J by 4 bases, leaving 9 bases between them. Germline-derived CDR1 and CDR2 are MGHDK and SYGVNS. This CDR3 is built from 14 residues. The CDR3 sequence: CASSEYRESYGYTF. The CDR3 nucleotides are TGTGCCAGCAGTGAATACAGGGAAAGCTATGGCTACACCTTC.

This clonotype was counted between two and nine times. The chain joins TRBV5-1 to TRBJ2-7; 11 bases line up with TRBD1. V was pared by 2 bases and J by 1 base, with 20 bases of the junction left unmatched. Germline lookup yields CDR1 SGHRS and CDR2 YFSETQ. This CDR3 spans 21 amino acids. The CDR3 sequence: CASSLPPGTGGREPGSYEQYF. The CDR3 bases are TGCGCCAGCAGCTTACCCCCCGGGACAGGGGGGCGGGAGCCAGGGTCCTACGAGCAGTACTTC.

This clonotype was picked up many times. The chain uses TRBV7-9 and TRBJ1-1; D unresolved. The CDR3 has 13 amino acids. V dropped 5 bases and J dropped 1 base, with 8 bases sitting between them. Germline V gene sequence: CDR1 SEHNR, CDR2 FQNEAQ (reference sequence). The CDR3 DNA reads TGTGCCAGCAGCCTAACAGAGAACACTGAAGCTTTCTTT. Translation gives CASSLTENTEAFF.

This clonotype has at least ten counts. The rearrangement links TRBV6-6 to TRBJ1-6; no reliable D call. Trimming removed 2 bases from V and 7 bases from J, with 18 bases in between. The CDR3 length is 17 residues. In germline, CDR1 is MNHNY, CDR2 SVGAGI (reference sequence). As DNA, the CDR3 is TGTGCCAGCAGTTACCTCTCCCGCAGTCCGCAGAATTCACCCCTCCACTTT. This sequence encodes CASSYLSRSPQNSPLHF.

This clonotype was seen at least ten times. The chain carries TRBV6-2 or TRBV6-3 and TRBJ1-4; D unclear. The germline V gene encodes CDR1 MNHEY and CDR2 SVGEGT. This CDR3 contains 15 residues. Deletions cut 6 bases from V and 5 bases from J, with 16 bases between. The CDR3 nucleotides are TGTGCCAGCAGACCCTGGACGGACGGAAATGAAAAACTGTTTTTT. This encodes CASRPWTDGNEKLFF.

This clonotype was counted at least ten times. The rearrangement joins TRBV2 to TRBJ2-3, with 10 bases identical to TRBD2. V was clipped by 6 bases and J by 3 bases; unmatched bases: 6. Germline-derived CDR1 and CDR2 are SNHLY and FYNNEI. There are 15 residues in the CDR3. The CDR3 here is CASSSGGAGTDTQYF. The CDR3 region has the DNA TGTGCCAGCAGCAGCGGGGGGGCCGGAACAGATACGCAGTATTTT.

Only a few counts were recorded for this clonotype. The chain links TRBV12-3 or TRBV12-4 to TRBJ1-1; D unclear. The V end lost 10 bases, the J end lost 0 bases, and 9 bases lay between the germline ends. The CDR3 totals 12 residues. The CDR3 here is CATGTLNTEAFF. The CDR3 bases are TGTGCCACGGGCACCTTGAACACTGAAGCTTTCTTT.

Comment on this clonotype: This sequence may be a read error, since a much larger clone differs from it by one base. The rearrangement joins TRBV29-1 to TRBJ2-3; maybe TRBD1 (5 bases). The CDR3 spans 15 residues. Germline values: CDR1 SQVTM, CDR2 ANQGSEA. The CDR3 loop is CGVEGSDSRTDTQYF. The CDR3 region has the DNA TGCGGCGTTGAAGGGTCTGACAGCCGCACAGATACGCAGTATTTT.